The following is a T cell receptor (beta chain) sequence with its context. This specimen belongs to a study of blood T cell repertoires in COVID-19. Study-level information: Collection of acute and convalescent COVID-19 samples took place in the United States, Italy and Spain. The analysed material was cDNA or gDNA that came from T cells, B-cell-depleted T cells, or PBMCs.

In the original analysis: It was from reference gene primer amplification that nucleated cell counts were estimated. Produced via immunoSEQ multiplex PCR; TCRdb's table is partial and in-frame only. Clonal size and the V and J genes are those of that table, whereas D and trimming came from the DNA. The sample has 150,000 or so clones, roughly 90% seen once. Per the germline V gene, CDR1 is MDHEN and CDR2 is SYDVKM. The CDR3 sequence is 16 residues long. Trimming cost V 3 bases and J 0 bases, with 11 bases left between them. The chain carries TRBV28 and TRBJ1-4; D is uncertain. Material: peripheral blood. The sequence derives from a man aged 50 to 60 with acute or convalescent COVID-19. CDR3 DNA: TGTGCCAGCAGTTTGGTCGGGGAGACAACTAATGAAAAACTGTTTTTT. It encodes CASSLVGETTNEKLFF.